This is a list of T cell receptor beta chains from one sample in a study of blood T cell repertoires in COVID-19. The table came from immunoSEQ multiplex PCR; TCRdb's copy has only in-frame clones and leaves some out. The table shows roughly 100,000 clones, with roughly 85% occurring only once. Source material: peripheral blood. The source of these receptors is a man aged 45-60 years with active COVID-19. Each CDR3 is given with its conserved first and last residue. The D gene is left open where the match is weak. Size is omitted from some rows. Given values are once, few, many or a class for expanded clones.

v_gene: TRBV4-3
abundance: -
d_gene: -
j_gene: TRBJ2-5
CDR3nt: TGCGCCAGCAGCCTCGTGTCAGGCGGGGAGACCCAGTACTTC
CDR3aa: CASSLVSGGETQYF

v_gene: TRBV6-2/TRBV6-3
abundance: -
d_gene: -
j_gene: TRBJ2-1
CDR3nt: TGTGCCAGCAGTTACATCGGGGGTCGCAATGAGCAGTTCTTC
CDR3aa: CASSYIGGRNEQFF

v_gene: TRBV19
abundance: -
d_gene: TRBD1
j_gene: TRBJ1-5
CDR3nt: TGTGCCAGTAGTATATCCCTTTTCTGGACAGGCGGTAATCAGCCCCAGCATTTT
CDR3aa: CASSISLFWTGGNQPQHF

v_gene: TRBV9
abundance: -
d_gene: -
j_gene: TRBJ1-1
CDR3nt: TGTGCCAGCAGCGTAGATATGGAACCGGGAGCTTTCTTT
CDR3aa: CASSVDMEPGAFF

v_gene: TRBV14
abundance: -
d_gene: -
j_gene: TRBJ2-1
CDR3nt: TGTGCCAGCAGCGAGGACACTGAGCAGTTCTTC
CDR3aa: CASSEDTEQFF

v_gene: TRBV9
abundance: -
d_gene: -
j_gene: TRBJ1-1
CDR3nt: TGTGCCAGCAGCGCAAACACTGAAGCTTTCTTT
CDR3aa: CASSANTEAFF

v_gene: TRBV5-1
abundance: -
d_gene: -
j_gene: TRBJ1-1
CDR3nt: TGCGCCAGCAGCTTGGACCCGGGTTGGACTGAAGCTTTCTTT
CDR3aa: CASSLDPGWTEAFF

v_gene: TRBV11-2
abundance: -
d_gene: TRBD2
j_gene: TRBJ2-5
CDR3nt: TGTGCCAGCAGCCCCCAGAGCGGGGGGACCCAAGAGACCCAGTACTTC
CDR3aa: CASSPQSGGTQETQYF

v_gene: TRBV3-1/TRBV3-2
abundance: -
d_gene: TRBD1
j_gene: TRBJ2-1
CDR3nt: TGTGCCAGCAGCCGGGGACAGGGGGTCAATGAGCAGTTCTTC
CDR3aa: CASSRGQGVNEQFF

v_gene: TRBV11-2
abundance: -
d_gene: TRBD2
j_gene: TRBJ2-3
CDR3nt: TGTGCCAGCAGGTCTCTCGCGGGGGGGCTTTCAGATACGCAGTATTTT
CDR3aa: CASRSLAGGLSDTQYF

v_gene: TRBV5-1
abundance: few
d_gene: TRBD2
j_gene: TRBJ2-3
CDR3nt: TGCGCCAGCAGCCCTAGCGGGGGGGCCGCAGATACGCAGTATTTT
CDR3aa: CASSPSGGAADTQYF

v_gene: TRBV2
abundance: -
d_gene: -
j_gene: TRBJ2-2
CDR3nt: TGTGCCAGCAGTGAAGAGGGGCGAGAAACCGGGGAGCTGTTTTTT
CDR3aa: CASSEEGRETGELFF

v_gene: TRBV18
abundance: -
d_gene: TRBD1
j_gene: TRBJ2-7
CDR3nt: TGTGCCAGCTCTACTCGACAGGGGAACTACGAGCAGTACTTC
CDR3aa: CASSTRQGNYEQYF

v_gene: TRBV5-4
abundance: -
d_gene: -
j_gene: TRBJ2-7
CDR3nt: TGTGCCAGCAGCTTGAACGGCCCGGGGTTTGAGCAGTACTTC
CDR3aa: CASSLNGPGFEQYF

v_gene: TRBV9
abundance: -
d_gene: -
j_gene: TRBJ1-1
CDR3nt: TGTGCCAGCAGGGGGGGATTGAACACTGAAGCTTTCTTT
CDR3aa: CASRGGLNTEAFF